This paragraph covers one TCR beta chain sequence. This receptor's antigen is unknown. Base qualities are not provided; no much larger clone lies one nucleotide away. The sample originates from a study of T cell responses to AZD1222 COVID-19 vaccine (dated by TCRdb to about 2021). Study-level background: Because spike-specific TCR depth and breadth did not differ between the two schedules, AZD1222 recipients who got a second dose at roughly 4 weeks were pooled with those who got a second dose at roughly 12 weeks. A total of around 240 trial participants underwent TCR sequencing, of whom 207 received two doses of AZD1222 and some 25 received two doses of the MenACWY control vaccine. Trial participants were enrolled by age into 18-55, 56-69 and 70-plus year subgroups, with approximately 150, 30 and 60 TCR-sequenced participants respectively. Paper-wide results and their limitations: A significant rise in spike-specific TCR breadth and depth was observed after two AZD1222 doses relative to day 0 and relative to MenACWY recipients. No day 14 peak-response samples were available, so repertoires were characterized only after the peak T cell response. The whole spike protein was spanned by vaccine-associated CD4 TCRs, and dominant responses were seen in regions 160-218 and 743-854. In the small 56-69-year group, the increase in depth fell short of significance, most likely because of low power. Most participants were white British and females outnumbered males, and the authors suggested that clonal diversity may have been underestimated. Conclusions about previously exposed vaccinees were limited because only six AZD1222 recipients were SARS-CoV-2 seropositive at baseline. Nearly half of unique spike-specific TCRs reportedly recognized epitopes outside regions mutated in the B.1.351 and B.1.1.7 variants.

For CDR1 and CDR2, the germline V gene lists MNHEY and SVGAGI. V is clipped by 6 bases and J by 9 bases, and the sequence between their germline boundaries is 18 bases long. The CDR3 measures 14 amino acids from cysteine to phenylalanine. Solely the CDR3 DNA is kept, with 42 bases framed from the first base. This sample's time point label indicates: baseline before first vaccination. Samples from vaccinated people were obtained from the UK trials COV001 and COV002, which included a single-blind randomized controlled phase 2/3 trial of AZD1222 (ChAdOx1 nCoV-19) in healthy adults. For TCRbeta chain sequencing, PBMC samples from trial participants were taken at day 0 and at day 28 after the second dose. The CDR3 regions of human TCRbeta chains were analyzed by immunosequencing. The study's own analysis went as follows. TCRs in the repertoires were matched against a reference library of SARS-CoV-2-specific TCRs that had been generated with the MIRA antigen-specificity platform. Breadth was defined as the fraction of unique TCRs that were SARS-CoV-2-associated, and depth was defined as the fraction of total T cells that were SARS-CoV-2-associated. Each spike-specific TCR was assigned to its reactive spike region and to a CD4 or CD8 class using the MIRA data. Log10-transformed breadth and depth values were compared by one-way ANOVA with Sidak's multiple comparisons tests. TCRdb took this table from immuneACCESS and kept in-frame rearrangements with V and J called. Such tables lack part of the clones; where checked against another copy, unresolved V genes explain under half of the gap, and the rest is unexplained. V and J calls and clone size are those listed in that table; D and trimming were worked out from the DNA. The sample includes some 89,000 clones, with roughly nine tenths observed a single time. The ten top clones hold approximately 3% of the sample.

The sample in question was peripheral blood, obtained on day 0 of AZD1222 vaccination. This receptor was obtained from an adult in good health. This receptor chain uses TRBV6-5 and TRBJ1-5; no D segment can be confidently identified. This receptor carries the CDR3 CASRSARAIPPQHF. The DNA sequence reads TGTGCCAGCAGATCCGCCCGGGCCATACCGCCCCAGCATTTT.